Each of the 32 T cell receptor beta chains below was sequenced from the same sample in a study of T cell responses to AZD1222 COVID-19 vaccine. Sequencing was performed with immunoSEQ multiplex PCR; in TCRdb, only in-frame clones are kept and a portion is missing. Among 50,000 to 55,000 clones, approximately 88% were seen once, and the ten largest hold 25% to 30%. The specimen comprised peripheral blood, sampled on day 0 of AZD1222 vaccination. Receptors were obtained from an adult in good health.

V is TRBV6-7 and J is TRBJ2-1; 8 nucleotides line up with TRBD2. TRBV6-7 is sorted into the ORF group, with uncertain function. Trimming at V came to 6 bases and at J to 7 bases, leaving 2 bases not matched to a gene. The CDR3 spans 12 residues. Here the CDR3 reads CASRERGNEQFF. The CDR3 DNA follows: TGTGCCAGCAGAGAGCGGGGGAATGAGCAGTTCTTC.

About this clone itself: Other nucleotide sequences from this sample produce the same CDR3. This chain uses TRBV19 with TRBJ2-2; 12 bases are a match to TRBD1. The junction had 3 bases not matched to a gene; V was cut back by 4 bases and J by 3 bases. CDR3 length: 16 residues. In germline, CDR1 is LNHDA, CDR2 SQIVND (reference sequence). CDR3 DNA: TGTGCCAGTAGTACCGGGACAGGGGGCGACACCGGGGAGCTGTTTTTT. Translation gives CASSTGTGGDTGELFF.

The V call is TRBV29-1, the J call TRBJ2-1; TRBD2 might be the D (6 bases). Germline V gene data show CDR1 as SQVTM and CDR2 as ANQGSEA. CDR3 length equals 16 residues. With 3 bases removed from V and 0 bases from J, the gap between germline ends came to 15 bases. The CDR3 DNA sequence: TGCAGCGTTGATTCGCGGCGGGAAACCTCCTACAATGAGCAGTTCTTC. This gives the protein CSVDSRRETSYNEQFF.

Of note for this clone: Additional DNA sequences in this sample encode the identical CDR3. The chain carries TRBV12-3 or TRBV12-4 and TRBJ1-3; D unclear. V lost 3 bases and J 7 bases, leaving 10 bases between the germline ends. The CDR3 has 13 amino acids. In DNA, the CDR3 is TGTGCCAGCAGTTTGGGATTTGGGAACACCATATATTTT. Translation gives CASSLGFGNTIYF.

In nucleotides, the CDR3 is TGCAGCGTTGAAGCAACGGCCCCCGGCGAGCAGTACTTC. Amino acid sequence: CSVEATAPGEQYF. V and J are TRBV29-1 and TRBJ2-7; D is ambiguous. V lost 1 base to trimming and J lost 6 bases, with 13 bases between them. The CDR3 consists of 13 residues. The germline V gene encodes CDR1 SQVTM and CDR2 ANQGSEA.

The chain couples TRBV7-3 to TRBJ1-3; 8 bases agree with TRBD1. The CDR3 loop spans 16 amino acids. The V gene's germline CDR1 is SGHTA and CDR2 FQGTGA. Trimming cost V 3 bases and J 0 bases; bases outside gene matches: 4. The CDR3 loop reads CASSLGTGVSGNTIYF. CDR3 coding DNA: TGTGCCAGCAGCTTGGGGACAGGAGTCTCTGGAAACACCATATATTTT.

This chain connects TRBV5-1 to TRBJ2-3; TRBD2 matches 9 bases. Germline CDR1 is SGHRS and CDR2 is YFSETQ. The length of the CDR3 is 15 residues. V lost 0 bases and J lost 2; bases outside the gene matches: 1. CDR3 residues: CASSLGLADTDTQYF. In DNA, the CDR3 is TGCGCCAGCAGCTTGGGACTAGCGGACACAGATACGCAGTATTTT.

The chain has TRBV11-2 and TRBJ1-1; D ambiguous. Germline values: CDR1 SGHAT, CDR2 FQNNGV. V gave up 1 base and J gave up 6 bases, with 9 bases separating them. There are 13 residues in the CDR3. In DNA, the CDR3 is TGTGCCAGCAGCTTAGGTCTCGGGGCTGAAGCTTTCTTT. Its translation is CASSLGLGAEAFF.

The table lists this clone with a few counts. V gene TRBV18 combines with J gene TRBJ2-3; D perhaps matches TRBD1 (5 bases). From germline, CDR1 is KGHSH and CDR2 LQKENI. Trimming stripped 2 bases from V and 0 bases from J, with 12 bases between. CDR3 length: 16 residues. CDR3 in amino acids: CASSPGAGASTDTQYF. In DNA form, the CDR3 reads TGTGCCAGCTCACCAGGGGCAGGAGCTAGCACAGATACGCAGTATTTT.

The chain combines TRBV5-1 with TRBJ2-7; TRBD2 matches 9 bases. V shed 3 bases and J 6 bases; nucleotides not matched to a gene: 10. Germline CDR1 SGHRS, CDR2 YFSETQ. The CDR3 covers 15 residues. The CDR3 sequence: CASSWQGLAKAEQYF. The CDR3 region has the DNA TGCGCCAGCAGCTGGCAGGGACTAGCAAAGGCCGAGCAGTACTTC.

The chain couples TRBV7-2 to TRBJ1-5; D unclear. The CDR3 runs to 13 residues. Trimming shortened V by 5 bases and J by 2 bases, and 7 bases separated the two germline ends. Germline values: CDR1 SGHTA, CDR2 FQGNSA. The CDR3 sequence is CASSARRNQPQHF. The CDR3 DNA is TGTGCCAGCAGCGCCCGTCGCAATCAGCCCCAGCATTTT.

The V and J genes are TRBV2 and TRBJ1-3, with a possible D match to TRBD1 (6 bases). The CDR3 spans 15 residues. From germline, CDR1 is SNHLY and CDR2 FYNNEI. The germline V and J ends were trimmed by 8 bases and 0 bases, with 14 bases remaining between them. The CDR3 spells CASRDRPYSGNTIYF. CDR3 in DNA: TGTGCCAGCCGAGACAGGCCCTACTCTGGAAACACCATATATTTT.

CDR3: CASTRGVNEKLFF. The DNA of the CDR3 is TGCGCCAGCACCCGAGGGGTGAATGAAAAACTGTTTTTT. This chain uses TRBV5-1 with TRBJ1-4; possibly TRBD1 for D (5 bases). The germline V gene encodes CDR1 SGHRS and CDR2 YFSETQ. The CDR3 is 13 amino acids. Trimming removed 6 bases from V and 5 bases from J, with 11 bases in between.

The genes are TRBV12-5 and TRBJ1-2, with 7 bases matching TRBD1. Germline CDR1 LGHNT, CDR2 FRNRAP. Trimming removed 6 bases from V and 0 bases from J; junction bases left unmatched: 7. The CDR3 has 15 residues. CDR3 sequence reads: CASGRSTGANYGYTF. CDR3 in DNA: TGTGCTAGTGGCCGCTCTACAGGGGCTAACTATGGCTACACCTTC.

CDR3 loop: CASSYSETGYGETQYF. The CDR3 nucleotides are TGTGCCAGCAGTTACTCCGAGACAGGGTATGGGGAGACCCAGTACTTC. The rearrangement links TRBV6-6 to TRBJ2-5; 7 positions agree with TRBD1. With V trimmed by 0 bases and J by 5 bases, 9 bases remained unmatched. CDR3 length: 16 amino acids. Per germline, CDR1 MNHNY and CDR2 SVGAGI (reference sequence).

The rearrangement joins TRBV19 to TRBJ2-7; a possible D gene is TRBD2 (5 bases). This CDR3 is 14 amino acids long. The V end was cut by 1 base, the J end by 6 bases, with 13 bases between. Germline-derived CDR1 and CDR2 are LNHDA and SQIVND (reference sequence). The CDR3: CASSIADSEGEQYF. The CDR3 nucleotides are TGTGCCAGTAGTATAGCTGACTCTGAGGGCGAGCAGTACTTC.

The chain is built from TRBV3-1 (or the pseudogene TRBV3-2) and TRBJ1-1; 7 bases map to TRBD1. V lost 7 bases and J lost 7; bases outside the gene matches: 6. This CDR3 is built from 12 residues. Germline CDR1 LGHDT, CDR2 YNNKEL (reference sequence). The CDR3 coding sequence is TGTGCCAGCACCCAGGGGGAGGGTGAAGCTTTCTTT. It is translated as CASTQGEGEAFF.

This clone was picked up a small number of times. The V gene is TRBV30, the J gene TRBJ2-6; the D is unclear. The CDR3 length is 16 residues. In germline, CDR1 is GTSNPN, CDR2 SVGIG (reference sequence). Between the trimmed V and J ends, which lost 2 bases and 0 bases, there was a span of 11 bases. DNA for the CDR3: TGTGCCTGGAGTAGACCCAGGAGCTCTGGGGCCAACGTCCTGACTTTC. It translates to CAWSRPRSSGANVLTF.

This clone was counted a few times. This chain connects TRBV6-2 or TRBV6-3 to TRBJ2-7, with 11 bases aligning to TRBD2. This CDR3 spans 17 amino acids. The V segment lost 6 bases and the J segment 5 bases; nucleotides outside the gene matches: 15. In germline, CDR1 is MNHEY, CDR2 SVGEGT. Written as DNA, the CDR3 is TGTGCCAGCAGCCCGGAGCCTACTAGCGGGAGATCCCACGAGCAGTACTTC. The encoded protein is CASSPEPTSGRSHEQYF.

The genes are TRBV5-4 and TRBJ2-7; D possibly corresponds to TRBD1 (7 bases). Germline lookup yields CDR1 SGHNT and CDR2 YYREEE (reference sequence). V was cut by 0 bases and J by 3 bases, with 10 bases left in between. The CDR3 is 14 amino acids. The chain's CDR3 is CASSLGRGVYEQYF. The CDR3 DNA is TGTGCCAGCAGCTTGGGCAGGGGGGTCTACGAGCAGTACTTC.

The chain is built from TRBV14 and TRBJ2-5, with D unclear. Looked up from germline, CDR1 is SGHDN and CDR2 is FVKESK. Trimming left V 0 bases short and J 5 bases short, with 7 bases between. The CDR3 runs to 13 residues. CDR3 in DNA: TGTGCCAGCAGCCAAGAGTTGCATGAGACCCAGTACTTC. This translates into CASSQELHETQYF.

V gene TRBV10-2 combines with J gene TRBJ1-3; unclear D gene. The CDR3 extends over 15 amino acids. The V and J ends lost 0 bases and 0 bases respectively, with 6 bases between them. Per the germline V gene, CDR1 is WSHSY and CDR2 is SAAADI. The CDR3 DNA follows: TGCGCCAGCAGTGAGTCAACCAGCTCTGGAAACACCATATATTTT. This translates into CASSESTSSGNTIYF.

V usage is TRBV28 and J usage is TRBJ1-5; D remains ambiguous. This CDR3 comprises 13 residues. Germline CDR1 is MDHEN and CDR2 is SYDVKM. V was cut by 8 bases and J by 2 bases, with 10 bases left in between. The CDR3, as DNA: TGTGCCAGCCTCCCCGAAGGCAATCAGCCCCAGCATTTT. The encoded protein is CASLPEGNQPQHF.

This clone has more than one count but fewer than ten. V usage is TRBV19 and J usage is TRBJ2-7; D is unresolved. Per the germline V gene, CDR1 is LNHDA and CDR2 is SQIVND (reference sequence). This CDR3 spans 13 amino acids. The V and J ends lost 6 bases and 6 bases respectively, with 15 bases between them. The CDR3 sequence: CASSENGPLEQYF. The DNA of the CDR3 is TGTGCCAGTAGCGAAAACGGGCCACTCGAGCAGTACTTC. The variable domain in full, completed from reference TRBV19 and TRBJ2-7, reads DGGITQSPKYLFRKEGQNVTLSCEQNLNHDAMYWYRQDPGQGLRLIYYSQIVNDFQKGDIAEGYSVSREKKESFPLTVTSAQKNPTAFYLCASSENGPLEQYFGPGTRLTVT.

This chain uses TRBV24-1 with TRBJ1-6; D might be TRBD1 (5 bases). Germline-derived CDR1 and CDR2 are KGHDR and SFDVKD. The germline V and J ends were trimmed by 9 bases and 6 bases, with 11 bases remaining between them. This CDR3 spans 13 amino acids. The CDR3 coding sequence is TGTGCCACCCTTGACAGTCGTAATTCACCCCTCCACTTT. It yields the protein CATLDSRNSPLHF.

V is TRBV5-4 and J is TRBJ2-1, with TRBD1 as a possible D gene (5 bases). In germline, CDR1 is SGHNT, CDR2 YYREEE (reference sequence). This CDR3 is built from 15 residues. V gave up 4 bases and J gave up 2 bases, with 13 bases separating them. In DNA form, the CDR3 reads TGTGCCAGCAGCGTCGGTCAGGGCGCCTACAATGAGCAGTTCTTC. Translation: CASSVGQGAYNEQFF.

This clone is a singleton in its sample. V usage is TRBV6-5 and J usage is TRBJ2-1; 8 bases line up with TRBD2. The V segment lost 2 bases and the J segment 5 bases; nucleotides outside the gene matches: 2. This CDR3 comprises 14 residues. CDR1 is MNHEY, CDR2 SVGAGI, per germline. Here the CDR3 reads CASSYGTRDNEQFF. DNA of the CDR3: TGTGCCAGCAGTTACGGGACTAGAGACAATGAGCAGTTCTTC.

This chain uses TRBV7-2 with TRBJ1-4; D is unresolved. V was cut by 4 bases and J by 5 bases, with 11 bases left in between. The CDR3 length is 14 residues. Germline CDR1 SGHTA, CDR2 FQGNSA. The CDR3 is CASSSQGRNEKLFF. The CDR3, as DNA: TGTGCCAGCAGCTCACAAGGGAGGAATGAAAAACTGTTTTTT.

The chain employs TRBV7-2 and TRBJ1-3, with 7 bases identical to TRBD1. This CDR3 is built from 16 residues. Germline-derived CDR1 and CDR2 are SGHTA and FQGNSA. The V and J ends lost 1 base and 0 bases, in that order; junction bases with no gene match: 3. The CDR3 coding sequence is TGTGCCAGCAGCTTAGGGGACAGCGTCTCTGGAAACACCATATATTTT. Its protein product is CASSLGDSVSGNTIYF.

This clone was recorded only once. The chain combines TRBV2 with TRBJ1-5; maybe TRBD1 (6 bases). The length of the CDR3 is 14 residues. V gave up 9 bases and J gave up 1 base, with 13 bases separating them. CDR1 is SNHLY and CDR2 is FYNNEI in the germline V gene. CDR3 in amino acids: CASSGGTSNQPQHF. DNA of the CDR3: TGTGCCAGTTCGGGGGGCACCAGCAATCAGCCCCAGCATTTT.

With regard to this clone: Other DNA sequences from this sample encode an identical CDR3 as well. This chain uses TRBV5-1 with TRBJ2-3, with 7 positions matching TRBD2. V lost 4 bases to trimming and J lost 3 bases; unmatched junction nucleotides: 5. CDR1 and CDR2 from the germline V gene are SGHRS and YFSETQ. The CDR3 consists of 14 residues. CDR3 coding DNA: TGCGCCAGCAGCCTGGGACTAAGTACAGATACGCAGTATTTT. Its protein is CASSLGLSTDTQYF.

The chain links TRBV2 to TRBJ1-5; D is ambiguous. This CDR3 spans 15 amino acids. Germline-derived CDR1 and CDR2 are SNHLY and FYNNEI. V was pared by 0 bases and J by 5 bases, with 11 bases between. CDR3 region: CASSEAGRVDQPQHF. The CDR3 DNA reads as TGTGCCAGCAGTGAAGCGGGTCGAGTGGATCAGCCCCAGCATTTT. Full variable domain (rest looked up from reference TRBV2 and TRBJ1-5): EPEVTQTPSHQVTQMGQEVILRCVPISNHLYFYWYRQILGQKVEFLVSFYNNEISEKSEIFDDQFSVERPDGSNFTLKIRSTKLEDSAMYFCASSEAGRVDQPQHFGDGTRLSIL.